This T cell receptor (beta chain) emerged from a study of CD8 T cells in ankylosing spondylitis. This CDR3 has 13 amino acids. V was cut by 4 bases and J by 3 bases, with 9 bases left in between. Germline V gene data show CDR1 as SNHLY and CDR2 as FYNNEI. This clonotype was seen many times. Its antigen is undetermined. One entry per CDR3 protein results from TCRdb running MiXCR on the 5' RACE reads. This table has about 240,000 distinct CDR3 sequences, approximately 11% appearing once. Findings of the study overall: Disease-linked clones were reportedly significantly enriched in matched ankylosing spondylitis synovial fluid. Reactive arthritis synovial fluid and blood were previously reported to contain some motif variants. Seemingly characteristic of ankylosing spondylitis blood was a TCR beta motif consisting of eight highly homologous variants.

The sequence derives from a male donor with ankylosing spondylitis or in good health (not recorded which). The rearrangement joins TRBV2 to TRBJ1-1; the D is unclear. The sequencing input was blood, either unsorted or a sorted T cell fraction (not recorded which). CDR3 coding DNA: TGTGCCAGCAGTGTTAACGGGTACACTGAAGCTTTCTTT. Encoded protein: CASSVNGYTEAFF.